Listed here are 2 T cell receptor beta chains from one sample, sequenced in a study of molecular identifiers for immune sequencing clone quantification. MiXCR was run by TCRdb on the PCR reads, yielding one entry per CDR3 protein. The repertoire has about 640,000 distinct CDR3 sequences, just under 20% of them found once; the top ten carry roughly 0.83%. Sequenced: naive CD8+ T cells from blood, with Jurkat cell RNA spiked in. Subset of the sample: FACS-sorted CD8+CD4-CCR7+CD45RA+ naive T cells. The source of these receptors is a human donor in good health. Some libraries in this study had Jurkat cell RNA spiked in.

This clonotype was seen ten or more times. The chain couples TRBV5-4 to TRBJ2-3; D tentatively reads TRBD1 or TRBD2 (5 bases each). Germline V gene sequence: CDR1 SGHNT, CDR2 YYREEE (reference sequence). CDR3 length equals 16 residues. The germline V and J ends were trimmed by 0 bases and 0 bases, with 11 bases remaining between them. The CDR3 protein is CASSLATGLSTDTQYF. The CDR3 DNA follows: TGTGCCAGCAGCTTGGCAACAGGACTTAGCACAGATACGCAGTATTTT.

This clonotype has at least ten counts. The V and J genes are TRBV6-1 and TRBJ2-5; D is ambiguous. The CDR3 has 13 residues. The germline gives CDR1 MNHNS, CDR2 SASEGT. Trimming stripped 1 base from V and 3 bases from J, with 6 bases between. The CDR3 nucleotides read TGTGCCAGCAGTGAAGATGAGGAAGAGACCCAGTACTTC. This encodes CASSEDEEETQYF.